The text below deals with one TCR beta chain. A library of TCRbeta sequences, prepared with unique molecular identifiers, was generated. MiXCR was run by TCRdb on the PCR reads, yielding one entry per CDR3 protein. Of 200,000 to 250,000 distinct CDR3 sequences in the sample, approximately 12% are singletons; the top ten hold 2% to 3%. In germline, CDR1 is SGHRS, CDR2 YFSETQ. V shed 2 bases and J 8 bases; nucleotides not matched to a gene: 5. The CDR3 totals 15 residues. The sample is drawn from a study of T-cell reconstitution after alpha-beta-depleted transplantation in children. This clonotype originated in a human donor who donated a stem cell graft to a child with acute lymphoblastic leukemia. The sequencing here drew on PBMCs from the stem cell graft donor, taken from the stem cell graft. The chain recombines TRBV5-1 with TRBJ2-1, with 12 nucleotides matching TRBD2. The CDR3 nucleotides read TGCGCCAGCAGCTTACTAGCGGGGGGCCGGGATGAGCAGTTCTTC. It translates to CASSLLAGGRDEQFF.